The next 11 T cell receptor beta chains were all read from a single sample in a study of control samples from healthy donors and cancer patients. Assay: immunoSEQ multiplex PCR; the TCRdb copy retains only in-frame clones and omits some. The sample lists some 120,000 clones; 93% were seen once. Sequences were obtained from PBMCs. Source of these receptors: a man aged 50 or older with head and neck cancer.

The chain carries TRBV9 and TRBJ1-2, with 7 positions matching TRBD1. J was trimmed by 4 bases and V by 0 bases; bases with no gene match: 9. Germline assignment: CDR1 SGDLS and CDR2 YYNGEE. The CDR3 has 16 residues. In nucleotides, the CDR3 is TGTGCCAGCAGCGTAGAAGGACAGGTTCGCGCCTATGGCTACACCTTC. This gives the protein CASSVEGQVRAYGYTF. The full variable domain, completed using reference TRBV9 and TRBJ1-2, is DSGVTQTPKHLITATGQRVTLRCSPRSGDLSVYWYQQSLDQGLQFLIQYYNGEERAKGNILERFSAQQFPDLHSELNLSSLELGDSALYFCASSVEGQVRAYGYTFGSGTRLTVV.

Here the CDR3 DNA reads TGCGCCAGCAGCTTTGGGACAGGGGGAGATGAAAAACTGTTTTTT. Protein product: CASSFGTGGDEKLFF. V and J are TRBV5-1 and TRBJ1-4; TRBD1 aligns across 11 bases. The germline V gene has CDR1 SGHRS and CDR2 YFSETQ. Trimming at V came to 2 bases and at J to 6 bases, leaving 3 bases not matched to a gene. The CDR3 covers 15 residues. Drawing the rest from reference TRBV5-1 and TRBJ1-4, the complete variable domain is KAGVTQTPRYLIKTRGQQVTLSCSPISGHRSVSWYQQTPGQGLQFLFEYFSETQRNKGNFPGRFSGRQFSNSRSEMNVSTLELGDSALYLCASSFGTGGDEKLFFGSGTQLSVL.

As for this clone: Compared with germline, one end of the junction differs, possibly owing to a read error. The chain uses TRBV18 and TRBJ2-2; TRBD1 agrees at 9 bases. CDR3 length equals 16 residues. The germline V gene encodes CDR1 KGHSH and CDR2 LQKENI. The CDR3 DNA reads as TGTGCCAGCTCGCCACCGGGACAGGGAGACACCGGGGAGCTGTTTTTT. It encodes CASSPPGQGDTGELFF.

The gene calls are TRBV9 and TRBJ2-5; 9 bases are shared with TRBD2. The CDR3 contains 14 residues. Germline lookup yields CDR1 SGDLS and CDR2 YYNGEE. The J segment lost 5 bases and the V segment lost 3 bases, leaving 5 bases of the junction unmatched. In DNA, the CDR3 is TGTGCCAGCAGCGAGGGGGCGGGAGGGGAGACCCAGTACTTC. This encodes CASSEGAGGETQYF. Together with reference TRBV9 and TRBJ2-5, the CDR3 gives the full variable domain: DSGVTQTPKHLITATGQRVTLRCSPRSGDLSVYWYQQSLDQGLQFLIQYYNGEERAKGNILERFSAQQFPDLHSELNLSSLELGDSALYFCASSEGAGGETQYFGPGTRLLVL.

This clone has a handful of counts. V gene TRBV25-1 combines with J gene TRBJ1-1, with D perhaps TRBD1 (5 bases). The CDR3 consists of 14 residues. Between the trimmed V and J ends, which lost 2 bases and 5 bases, there was a span of 12 bases. Germline CDR1 reads MGHDK; CDR2 reads SYGVNS. In DNA, the CDR3 is TGTGCCAGCAGTGAACACAGGCTTGGGACTGAAGCTTTCTTT. This encodes CASSEHRLGTEAFF.

The V gene is TRBV4-3, the J gene TRBJ1-4, with D unresolved. The germline V gene has CDR1 LGHNA and CDR2 YSLEER. V was shortened by 0 bases and J by 13 bases, with 12 bases between the two germline ends. The CDR3 is 13 residues long. The CDR3 coding sequence is TGCGCCAGCAGCCAAGATTTCGGGGTGAGACTGTTTTTT. This codes for CASSQDFGVRLFF.

CDR3 bases: TGTGCCAGCAGCCAAGACCTGCAGAACACTGAAGCTTTCTTT. It is translated as CASSQDLQNTEAFF. The chain couples TRBV3-1 (or the pseudogene TRBV3-2) to TRBJ1-1, with D unresolved. This CDR3 has 14 residues. Trimming took off 0 bases at V and 1 base at J, with 6 bases between the two ends. Germline V lookup: CDR1 LGHDT, CDR2 YNNKEL (reference sequence).

This rearrangement joins TRBV12-3 or TRBV12-4 to TRBJ2-7; the D is unclear. The CDR3 spans 13 residues. V lost 2 bases and J 6 bases, leaving 11 bases between the germline ends. The CDR3 loop is CASSLSATSEQYF. The CDR3 coding sequence is TGTGCCAGCAGTTTATCGGCCACCTCCGAGCAGTACTTC.

There are a few counts of this clone. The chain uses TRBV6-4 and TRBJ1-6, with TRBD1 identical over 7 bases. The V segment lost 9 bases and the J segment 9 bases; nucleotides outside the gene matches: 8. CDR3 length: 13 amino acids. Germline V gene data show CDR1 as MRHNA and CDR2 as SNTAGT. This CDR3 reads CARSGTVCSPLHF. CDR3 bases: TGTGCCAGATCCGGGACAGTTTGTTCACCCCTCCACTTT.

The chain links TRBV30 to TRBJ1-2; D may be TRBD1 (5 bases). The CDR3 totals 13 residues. Germline V lookup: CDR1 GTSNPN, CDR2 SVGIG (reference sequence). The germline V and J ends were trimmed by 5 bases and 2 bases, with 12 bases remaining between them. Written as DNA, the CDR3 is TGTGCCTGGGTTCGGGGGGGGAACTATGGCTACACCTTC. Amino acids: CAWVRGGNYGYTF.

The V and J genes are TRBV4-1 and TRBJ1-1; the match to TRBD1 covers 9 bases. This CDR3 region has 14 residues. Per germline, CDR1 MGHRA and CDR2 YSYEKL. Trimming at V came to 4 bases and at J to 1 base, leaving 1 base not matched to a gene. The CDR3 spells CASSRGQGNTEAFF. The CDR3 DNA sequence: TGCGCCAGCAGCCGGGGACAGGGGAACACTGAAGCTTTCTTT.